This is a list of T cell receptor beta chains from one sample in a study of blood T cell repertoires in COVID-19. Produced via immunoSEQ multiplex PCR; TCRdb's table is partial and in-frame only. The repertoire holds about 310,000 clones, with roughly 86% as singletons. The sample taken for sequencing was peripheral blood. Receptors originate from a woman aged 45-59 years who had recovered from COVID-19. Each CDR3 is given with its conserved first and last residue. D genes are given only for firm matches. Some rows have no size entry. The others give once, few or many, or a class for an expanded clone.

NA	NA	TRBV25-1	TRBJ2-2	CASSEAGARTTGELFF	TGTGCCAGCAGTGAGGCGGGGGCGCGAACCACCGGGGAGCTGTTTTTT
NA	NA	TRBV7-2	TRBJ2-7	CASTSTSYEQYF	TGTGCCAGCACATCTACGTCCTACGAGCAGTACTTC
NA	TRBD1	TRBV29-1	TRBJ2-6	CSVEDRGRGSGANVLTF	TGCAGCGTTGAAGACAGGGGGCGTGGCTCTGGGGCCAACGTCCTGACTTTC
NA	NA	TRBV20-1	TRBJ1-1	CSARGAVEAFF	TGCAGTGCTAGAGGGGCTGTGGAAGCTTTCTTT
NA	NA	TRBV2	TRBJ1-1	CASSASSFF	TGTGCCAGCAGTGCGAGTTCTTTCTTT
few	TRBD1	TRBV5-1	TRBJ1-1	CASSLSGRGAVNTEAFF	TGCGCCAGCAGCTTGTCGGGCAGGGGGGCGGTGAACACTGAAGCTTTCTTT
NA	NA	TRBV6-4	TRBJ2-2	CASSDSDRGGELFF	TGTGCCAGCAGTGACTCGGATCGGGGTGGGGAGCTGTTTTTT
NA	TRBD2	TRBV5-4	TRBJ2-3	CASTLGRQSGGDTQYF	TGTGCCAGCACCTTAGGCCGACAGTCGGGGGGAGATACGCAGTATTTT
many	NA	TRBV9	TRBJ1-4	CASSVTGFGEKLFF	TGTGCCAGCAGCGTTACAGGGTTTGGTGAAAAACTGTTTTTT
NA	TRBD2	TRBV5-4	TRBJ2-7	CASSLWGGVYEQYF	TGTGCCAGCAGCTTGTGGGGAGGGGTCTACGAGCAGTACTTC
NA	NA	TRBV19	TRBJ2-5	CASSIRGRYYETQYF	TGTGCCAGTAGTATCAGGGGCAGGTACTATGAGACCCAGTACTTC
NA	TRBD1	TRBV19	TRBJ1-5	CASSIGTGVGQPQHF	TGTGCCAGTAGTATAGGAACAGGGGTGGGTCAGCCCCAGCATTTT
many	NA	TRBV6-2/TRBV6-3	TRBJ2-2	CASSPQTGELFF	TGTGCCAGCAGCCCGCAGACCGGGGAGCTGTTTTTT
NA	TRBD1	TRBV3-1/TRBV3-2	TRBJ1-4	CASRQGQEKLFF	TGTGCCAGCAGACAGGGACAGGAAAAACTGTTTTTT
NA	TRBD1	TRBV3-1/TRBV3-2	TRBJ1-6	CASSRTGGLSPLHF	TGTGCCAGCAGCCGAACAGGGGGCCTTTCACCCCTCCACTTT
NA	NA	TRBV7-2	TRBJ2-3	CASSYSDRFRTDTQYF	TGTGCCAGCAGCTACTCCGACAGGTTTCGCACAGATACGCAGTATTTT
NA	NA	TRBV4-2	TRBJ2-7	CASSQDRSYEQYF	TGTGCCAGCAGCCAAGATAGGAGCTACGAGCAGTACTTC
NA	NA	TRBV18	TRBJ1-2	CASSPLADYGYTF	TGTGCCAGCTCACCACTTGCAGATTATGGCTACACCTTC
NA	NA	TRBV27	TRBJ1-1	CASSLGGSRNTEAFF	TGTGCCAGCAGTTTAGGAGGCAGTCGGAACACTGAAGCTTTCTTT
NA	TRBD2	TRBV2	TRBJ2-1	CASSDKASGNNEQFF	TGTGCCAGCAGTGATAAGGCTAGCGGAAACAATGAGCAGTTCTTC
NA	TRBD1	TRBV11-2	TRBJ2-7	CASSFGTGALAGAYEQYF	TGTGCCAGCAGCTTTGGGACAGGGGCCCTAGCGGGTGCCTACGAGCAGTACTTC
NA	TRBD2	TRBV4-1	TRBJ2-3	CASSQDFRPSGLQDTQYF	TGCGCCAGCAGCCAAGATTTCCGGCCTAGCGGGCTCCAGGATACGCAGTATTTT
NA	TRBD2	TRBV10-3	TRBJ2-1	CASSGRGDNEQFF	TGTGCCTCAAGCGGGAGAGGGGACAATGAGCAGTTCTTC
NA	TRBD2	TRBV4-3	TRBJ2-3	CASSQEMLAGILDTQYF	TGCGCCAGCAGCCAAGAAATGCTAGCGGGGATTTTAGATACGCAGTATTTT
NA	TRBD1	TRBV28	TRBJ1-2	CASSRTGGNYGYTF	TGTGCCAGCAGTCGGACAGGGGGAAACTATGGCTACACCTTC
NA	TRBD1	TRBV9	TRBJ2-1	CASSATIPGTGHYNEQFF	TGTGCCAGCAGCGCCACCATTCCCGGGACAGGACATTACAATGAGCAGTTCTTC
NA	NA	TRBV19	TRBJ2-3	CASSPRSVGNTQYF	TGTGCCAGTAGTCCCCGCTCTGTCGGTAATACGCAGTATTTT
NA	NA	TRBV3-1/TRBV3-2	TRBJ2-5	CASSQAVQGTQYF	TGTGCCAGCAGCCAAGCTGTTCAGGGGACCCAGTACTTC
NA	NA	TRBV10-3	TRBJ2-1	CAISDPGEQFF	TGTGCCATCAGTGACCCGGGTGAGCAGTTCTTC
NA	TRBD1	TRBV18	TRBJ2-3	CASSPDRGADTQYF	TGTGCCAGCTCACCAGACAGGGGTGCAGATACGCAGTATTTT
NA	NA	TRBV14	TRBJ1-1	CASSPLGHSNTEAFF	TGTGCCAGCAGCCCCTTAGGACACTCGAACACTGAAGCTTTCTTT
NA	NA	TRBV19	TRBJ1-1	CASSIAAGVDTEAFF	TGTGCCAGTAGTATAGCGGCAGGGGTGGACACTGAAGCTTTCTTT
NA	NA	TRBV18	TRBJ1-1	CASSPQGQANTEAFF	TGTGCCAGCTCACCACAAGGCCAGGCAAACACTGAAGCTTTCTTT
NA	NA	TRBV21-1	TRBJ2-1	CASSPRTSGGNNEQFF	TGTGCCAGCAGCCCCCGGACTAGCGGGGGGAACAATGAGCAGTTCTTC
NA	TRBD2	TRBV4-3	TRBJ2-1	CASSQDRLAEPGNEQFF	TGCGCCAGCAGCCAAGATAGACTAGCGGAGCCGGGGAATGAGCAGTTCTTC
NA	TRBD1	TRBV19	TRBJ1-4	CASRVTGANEKLFF	TGTGCCAGTAGAGTAACAGGGGCTAATGAAAAACTGTTTTTT
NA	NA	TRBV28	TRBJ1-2	CASSLPAALNYGYTF	TGTGCCAGCAGCCTCCCCGCGGCGTTAAACTATGGCTACACCTTC
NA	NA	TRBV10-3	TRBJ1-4	CAISEESEKLFF	TGTGCCATCAGTGAGGAGTCCGAAAAACTGTTTTTT
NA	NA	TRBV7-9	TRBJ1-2	CASSLERTVYGYTF	TGTGCCAGCAGCTTAGAACGGACAGTCTATGGCTACACCTTC
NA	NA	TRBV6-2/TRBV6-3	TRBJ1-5	CASSYVGQASNQPQHF	TGTGCCAGCAGTTACGTGGGGCAGGCTAGCAATCAGCCCCAGCATTTT